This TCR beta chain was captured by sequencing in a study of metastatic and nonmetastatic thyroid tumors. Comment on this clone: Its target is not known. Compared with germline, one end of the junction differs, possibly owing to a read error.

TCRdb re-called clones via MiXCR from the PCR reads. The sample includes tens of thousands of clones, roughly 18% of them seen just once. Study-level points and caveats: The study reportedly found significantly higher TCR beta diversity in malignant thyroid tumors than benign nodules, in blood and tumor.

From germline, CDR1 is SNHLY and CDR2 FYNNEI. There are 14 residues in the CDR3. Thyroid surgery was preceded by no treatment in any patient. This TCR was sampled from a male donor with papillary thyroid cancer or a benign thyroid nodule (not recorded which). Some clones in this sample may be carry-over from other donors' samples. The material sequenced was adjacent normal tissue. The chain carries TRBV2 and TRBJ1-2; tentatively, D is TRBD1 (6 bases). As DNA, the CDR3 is TGTGCCAGCAGGGGGGCATTTTCCAACTATTGCTACACCTTC. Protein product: CASRGAFSNYCYTF.